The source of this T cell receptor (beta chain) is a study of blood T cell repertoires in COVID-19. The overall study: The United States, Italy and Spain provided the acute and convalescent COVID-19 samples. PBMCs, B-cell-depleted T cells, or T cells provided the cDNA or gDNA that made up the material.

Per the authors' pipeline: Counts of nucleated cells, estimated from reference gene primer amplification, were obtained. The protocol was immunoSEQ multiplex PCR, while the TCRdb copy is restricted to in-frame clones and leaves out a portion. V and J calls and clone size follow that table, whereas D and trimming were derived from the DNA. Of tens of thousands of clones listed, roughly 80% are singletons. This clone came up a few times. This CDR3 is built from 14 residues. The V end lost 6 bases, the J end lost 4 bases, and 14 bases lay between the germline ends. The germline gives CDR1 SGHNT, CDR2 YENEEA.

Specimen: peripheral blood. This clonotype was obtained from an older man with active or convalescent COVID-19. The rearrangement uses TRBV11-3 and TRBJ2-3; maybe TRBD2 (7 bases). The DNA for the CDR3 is TGTGCCAGCAGTCAGAGGGGGGGAGCAGATACGCAGTATTTT. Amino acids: CASSQRGGADTQYF.